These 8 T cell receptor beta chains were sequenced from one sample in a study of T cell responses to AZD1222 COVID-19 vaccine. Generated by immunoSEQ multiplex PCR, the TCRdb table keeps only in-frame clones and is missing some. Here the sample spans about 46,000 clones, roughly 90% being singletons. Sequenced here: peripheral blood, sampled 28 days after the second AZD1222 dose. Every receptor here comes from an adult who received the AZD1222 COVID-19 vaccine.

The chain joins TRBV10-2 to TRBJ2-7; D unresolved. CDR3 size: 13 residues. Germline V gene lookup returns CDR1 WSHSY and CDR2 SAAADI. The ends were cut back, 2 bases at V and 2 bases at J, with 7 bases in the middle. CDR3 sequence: CASSEGPTYEQYF. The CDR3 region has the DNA TGCGCCAGCAGTGAGGGACCCACCTACGAGCAGTACTTC.

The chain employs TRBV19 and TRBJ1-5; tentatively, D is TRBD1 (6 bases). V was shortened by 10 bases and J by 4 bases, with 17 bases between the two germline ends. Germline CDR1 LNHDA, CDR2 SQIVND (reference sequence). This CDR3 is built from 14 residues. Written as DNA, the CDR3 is TGTGCCACTTCAAGGGGGGGTGGTAATCAGCCCCAGCATTTT. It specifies CATSRGGGNQPQHF.

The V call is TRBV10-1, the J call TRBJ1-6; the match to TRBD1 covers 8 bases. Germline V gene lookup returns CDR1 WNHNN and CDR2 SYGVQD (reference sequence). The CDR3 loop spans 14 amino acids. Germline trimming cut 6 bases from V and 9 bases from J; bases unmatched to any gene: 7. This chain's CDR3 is CASSAGQDSSPLHF. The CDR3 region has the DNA TGCGCCAGCAGCGCGGGACAGGATAGTTCACCCCTCCACTTT.

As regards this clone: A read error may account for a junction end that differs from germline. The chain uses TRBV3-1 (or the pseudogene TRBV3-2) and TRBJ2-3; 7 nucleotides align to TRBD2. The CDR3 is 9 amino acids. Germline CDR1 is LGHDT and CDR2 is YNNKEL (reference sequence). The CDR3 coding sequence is TGTGCCAGCAGCCAAGACGGGAGGTTT. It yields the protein CASSQDGRF.

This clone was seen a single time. The CDR3 region is CASSYLGNGEQFF. In DNA, the CDR3 is TGTGCCAGCAGTTACTTAGGAAACGGTGAGCAGTTCTTC. The gene calls are TRBV6-5 and TRBJ2-1; the D is unclear. The CDR3 spans 13 residues. V lost 1 base, J lost 9 bases, and 10 bases lay in between. Germline lookup yields CDR1 MNHEY and CDR2 SVGAGI.

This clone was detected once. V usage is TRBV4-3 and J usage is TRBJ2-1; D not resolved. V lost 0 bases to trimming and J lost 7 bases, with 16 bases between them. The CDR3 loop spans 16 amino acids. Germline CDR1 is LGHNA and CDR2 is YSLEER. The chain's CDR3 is CASSQEHEGWANEQFF. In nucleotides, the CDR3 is TGCGCCAGCAGCCAAGAACATGAAGGGTGGGCGAATGAGCAGTTCTTC.

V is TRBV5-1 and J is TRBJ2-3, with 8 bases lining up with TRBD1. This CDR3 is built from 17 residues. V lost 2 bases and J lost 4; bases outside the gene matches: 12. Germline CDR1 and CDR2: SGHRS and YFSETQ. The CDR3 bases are TGCGCCAGCAGCTTCCAAGGACAGGGCGTTATCGCAGATACGCAGTATTTT. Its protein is CASSFQGQGVIADTQYF.

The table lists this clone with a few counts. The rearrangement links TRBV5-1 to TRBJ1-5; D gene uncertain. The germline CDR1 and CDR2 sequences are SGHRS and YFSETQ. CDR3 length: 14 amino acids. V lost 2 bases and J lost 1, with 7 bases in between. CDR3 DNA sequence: TGCGCCAGCAGCTTAACGCCGAGCAATCAGCCCCAGCATTTT. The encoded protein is CASSLTPSNQPQHF.